A selection of T cell receptor beta chains follows, all from one sample in a study of blood T cell repertoires in COVID-19. Method: immunoSEQ multiplex PCR; TCRdb's copy keeps in-frame clones and lacks some. The sample lists approximately 240,000 clones; approximately 83% were seen once. Sequencing was performed on PBMCs or T cells enriched from blood (not recorded which). The receptors originated from a woman aged 40 to 50 with acute COVID-19. The CDR3 runs from the conserved cysteine through the conserved F or W. The order of the fields is D gene, J gene, clone size, V gene, CDR3 DNA, CDR3 protein. D genes are given only for firm matches. Expanded clones get a size class; other rows say once, few or many, or leave the size out.

NA,TRBJ2-7,NA,TRBV6-5,TGTGCCAGCAGCTTAGGCGGGGGCGGGGCCTACGAGCAGTACTTC,CASSLGGGGAYEQYF
TRBD2,TRBJ2-2,NA,TRBV15,TGTGCCACCAGTCCTAGCGGGGGGAACACCGGGGAGCTGTTTTTT,CATSPSGGNTGELFF
NA,TRBJ2-7,few,TRBV29-1,TGCAGCGTTGGGGCGGGGAACGAGCAGTACTTC,CSVGAGNEQYF
TRBD2,TRBJ2-7,once,TRBV7-8,TGTGCCAGCAGCCTTGAGCGGGGGAACGAGCAGTACTTC,CASSLERGNEQYF
NA,TRBJ2-3,NA,TRBV7-6,TGTGCCAGCAGCGGCCGGGACTCCGGCACAGATACGCAGTATTTT,CASSGRDSGTDTQYF
NA,TRBJ1-3,NA,TRBV28,TGTGCCAGCAGCCCCGCCCTCGGGGGAACTGGAAACACCATATATTTT,CASSPALGGTGNTIYF
NA,TRBJ1-5,few,TRBV19,TGTGCCAGTAGTATAGGGGGGGGAAGCAATCAGCCCCAGCATTTT,CASSIGGGSNQPQHF
TRBD2,TRBJ2-7,NA,TRBV4-2,TGTGCAAAAAGCCAAGCGGGCGGGGGGAATCAATTCTACGAGCAGTACTTC,CAKSQAGGGNQFYEQYF
TRBD1,TRBJ2-3,NA,TRBV5-4,TGTGCCAGCAGCCCCGGGGGGACAGGGGGGTCAGATACGCAGTATTTT,CASSPGGTGGSDTQYF
NA,TRBJ2-3,NA,TRBV5-1,TGCGCCAGCAGCGGCGGGGAGCCTGCAGATACGCAGTATTTT,CASSGGEPADTQYF
TRBD2,TRBJ2-3,NA,TRBV5-6,TGTGCCAGCAGCACCCCACTAGCGGGGGGGCCGCATACGCAGTATTTT,CASSTPLAGGPHTQYF
TRBD1,TRBJ1-2,NA,TRBV2,TGTGCCAGCACAACACCCAGGGGGCTTGGTGGCTACACCTTC,CASTTPRGLGGYTF
TRBD1,TRBJ2-5,NA,TRBV7-9,TGTGCCAGCAGCCCCGAAAAAGGATCAGGGGGAGAGACCCAGTACTTC,CASSPEKGSGGETQYF
NA,TRBJ2-1,NA,TRBV2,TGTGCCAGCCGGCTAGGCGGAAACAATGAGCAGTTCTTC,CASRLGGNNEQFF
NA,TRBJ2-7,NA,TRBV2,TGTGCCAGCAGTGAAGCGGTATGGGCAGACCCCTACTTC,CASSEAVWADPYF
TRBD1,TRBJ1-6,NA,TRBV15,TGTGCCACCAGCGGAGACAGGGGATATAATTCACCCCTCCACTTT,CATSGDRGYNSPLHF